These 23 T cell receptor beta chains came from one sample sequenced in a study of early T cells in non-severe SARS-CoV-2 infection. TCRdb recomputed calls from the 5' RACE reads with MiXCR, one row per CDR3 protein. The table has fewer than 100,000 distinct CDR3 sequences, about 10% seen once. Source material: whole blood. The receptors come from an adult who was a healthcare worker with PCR-confirmed SARS-CoV-2 infection or an uninfected control (not recorded which).

The chain recombines TRBV6-1 with TRBJ1-1, with D maybe TRBD1 (6 bases). Trimming removed 5 bases from V and 6 bases from J, with 16 bases in between. Germline V gene sequence: CDR1 MNHNS, CDR2 SASEGT. The CDR3 totals 14 residues. The CDR3 nucleotides read TGTGCCAGCAGTTCCCACAGGGAACCCCCTGAAGCTTTCTTT. Amino acid sequence: CASSSHREPPEAFF.

This chain joins TRBV7-2 and TRBJ2-5, with a weak D call TRBD2 (6 bases). V lost 5 bases and J lost 1, with 17 bases in between. The CDR3 covers 16 residues. The germline gives CDR1 SGHTA, CDR2 FQGNSA. CDR3 region: CASSRRGRAPQETQYF. CDR3 sequence (DNA): TGTGCCAGCAGCCGGCGGGGCAGGGCCCCCCAAGAGACCCAGTACTTC.

This clonotype came up a few times. The chain recombines TRBV29-1 with TRBJ2-4, with TRBD2 matching 14 bases. This CDR3 is built from 13 residues. CDR1 and CDR2 (germline): SQVTM, ANQGSEA. The J segment lost 15 bases and the V segment lost 3 bases, leaving 7 bases of the junction unmatched. CDR3 sequence reads: CSVETSGGEKRYF. The DNA of the CDR3 is TGCAGCGTTGAGACTAGCGGGGGGGAAAAGCGGTACTTC.

This chain joins TRBV7-2 and TRBJ2-3; D gene unclear. Trimming removed 4 bases at V and 3 bases at J, with 5 bases between. Looked up from germline, CDR1 is SGHTA and CDR2 is FQGNSA. CDR3 length: 12 amino acids. In DNA, the CDR3 is TGTGCCAGCAGCTGGACGACAGATACGCAGTATTTT. It is translated as CASSWTTDTQYF. The full variable domain, with the rest looked up from reference TRBV7-2 and TRBJ2-3, is GAGVSQSPSNKVTEKGKDVELRCDPISGHTALYWYRQSLGQGLEFLIYFQGNSAPDKSGLPSDRFSAERTGGSVSTLTIQRTQQEDSAVYLCASSWTTDTQYFGPGTRLTVL.

The sample holds a few counts of this clonotype. This chain joins TRBV7-2 and TRBJ2-7; 7 nucleotides match TRBD2. Germline V lookup: CDR1 SGHTA, CDR2 FQGNSA. V lost 4 bases, J lost 2 bases, and 5 bases stayed unmatched. The CDR3 extends over 14 amino acids. CDR3: CASSWPGGTYEQYF. CDR3 DNA: TGTGCCAGCAGCTGGCCGGGGGGTACCTACGAGCAGTACTTC.

This clonotype was detected ten times or more. The chain employs TRBV2 and TRBJ1-1; D uncertain. This CDR3 contains 14 residues. V dropped 1 base and J dropped 6 bases, with 12 bases sitting between them. Germline CDR1 is SNHLY and CDR2 is FYNNEI. Here the CDR3 reads CASSEVSLVSEAFF. Written as DNA, the CDR3 is TGTGCCAGCAGTGAAGTCTCCCTGGTGTCTGAAGCTTTCTTT.

This clonotype was recorded many times. Written as DNA, the CDR3 is TGTGCCAGCAGTACCGCCGGGACTAAAGCCGAGCAGTACTTC. It specifies CASSTAGTKAEQYF. The chain uses TRBV12-3 or TRBV12-4 and TRBJ2-7; the match to TRBD2 covers 7 bases. The junction had 10 bases not matched to a gene; V was cut back by 5 bases and J by 6 bases. The CDR3 is made up of 14 amino acids.

This clonotype has just a few counts. A much larger clone is a single base away; this may be a read error. V is TRBV4-3 and J is TRBJ1-1; 7 bases align to TRBD1. Per the germline V gene, CDR1 is LGHNA and CDR2 is YSLEER. V was clipped by 5 bases and J by 1 base; unmatched bases: 13. The CDR3 totals 17 residues. The CDR3 spells CASSKTGTAIPNTEAFF. For the CDR3, the DNA is TGCGCCAGCAGCAAAACCGGGACAGCTATTCCGAACACTGAAGCTTTCTTT.

This clonotype occurred a few times. This chain joins TRBV12-3 or TRBV12-4 and TRBJ2-3; TRBD2 might be the D (5 bases). The V end was cut by 4 bases, the J end by 4 bases, with 15 bases between. This CDR3 has 15 residues. The CDR3, as DNA: TGTGCCAGCAGTTCTCGAGGGAAGGAGGCAGATACGCAGTATTTT. Translated: CASSSRGKEADTQYF.

The chain has TRBV7-8 and TRBJ2-2; possibly TRBD1 or TRBD2 for D (5 bases each). This CDR3 has 15 residues. From germline, CDR1 is SGHVS and CDR2 FQNEAQ. V was clipped by 6 bases and J by 0 bases, with 11 bases between them. This CDR3 is CASSYRGPNTGELFF. CDR3 sequence (DNA): TGTGCCAGCAGTTATAGGGGACCGAACACCGGGGAGCTGTTTTTT.

This clonotype came up many times. V gene TRBV10-2 combines with J gene TRBJ2-5; 10 bases map to TRBD2. The CDR3 extends over 14 amino acids. V lost 6 bases to trimming and J lost 5 bases; unmatched junction nucleotides: 6. CDR1 and CDR2 from the germline V gene are WSHSY and SAAADI. The CDR3 here is CASSPTSGAETQYF. The CDR3 DNA reads TGCGCCAGCAGCCCCACTAGCGGGGCGGAGACCCAGTACTTC.

The V call is TRBV29-1, the J call TRBJ1-1; no clear D gene. The CDR3 runs 12 residues. CDR1 is SQVTM and CDR2 is ANQGSEA in the germline V gene. Trimming pared 6 bases from V and 1 base from J, leaving 9 bases between. DNA for the CDR3: TGCAGCGTCATACGGACGAACACTGAAGCTTTCTTT. Amino acid sequence: CSVIRTNTEAFF.

This clonotype was seen ten or more times. This chain joins TRBV7-8 and TRBJ2-7; 8 bases line up with TRBD2. Germline V gives CDR1 SGHVS, CDR2 FQNEAQ. With 4 bases clipped from V and 2 bases from J, the junction kept 10 bases outside the gene matches. The CDR3 loop spans 16 amino acids. The CDR3 DNA reads TGTGCCAGCAGCTCTTCCCGGGCGGGGGGAGCCTACGAGCAGTACTTC. Translation gives CASSSSRAGGAYEQYF.

Concerning this clonotype: Relative to the germline gene, one junction end is altered; a read error may explain this. The rearrangement joins TRBV7-8 to TRBJ1-4, with no clear D. This CDR3 region has 15 residues. Germline CDR1 reads SGHVS; CDR2 reads FQNEAQ. CDR3 nucleotide sequence: TGTGTCAGCAGCCAGGCGGCTGGACGGAATGAAAAACTGTTTTTT. Translated, it gives CVSSQAAGRNEKLFF. The complete variable domain, with remaining parts taken from reference TRBV7-8 and TRBJ1-4, reads GAGVSQSPRYKVAKRGQDVALRCDPISGHVSLFWYQQALGQGPEFLTYFQNEAQLDKSGLPSDRFFAERPEGSVSTLKIQRTQQEDSAVYLCVSSQAAGRNEKLFFGSGTQLSVL.

This clonotype has just a few counts. The chain combines TRBV20-1 with TRBJ2-1; TRBD2 is a possible D gene (5 bases). V lost 0 bases and J 6 bases, leaving 9 bases between the germline ends. CDR3 length: 13 amino acids. Germline V CDR1 and CDR2: DFQATT, SNEGSKA (reference sequence). The CDR3 loop is CSARDPGINEQFF. Here the CDR3 DNA reads TGCAGTGCTAGAGATCCGGGGATCAATGAGCAGTTCTTC.

This clonotype was picked up a small number of times. This chain connects TRBV7-3 to TRBJ1-1; no clear D. V gave up 5 bases and J gave up 0 bases, with 7 bases separating them. The CDR3 covers 13 residues. The germline gives CDR1 SGHTA, CDR2 FQGTGA. Here the CDR3 reads CASSASLNTEAFF. The CDR3 DNA sequence: TGTGCCAGCAGCGCAAGCCTGAACACTGAAGCTTTCTTT.

V gene TRBV2 combines with J gene TRBJ2-7; 9 nucleotides line up with TRBD2. Per the germline V gene, CDR1 is SNHLY and CDR2 is FYNNEI. This CDR3 is built from 14 residues. V was clipped by 8 bases and J by 7 bases; unmatched bases: 12. The DNA for the CDR3 is TGTGCCAGCGGGACTGGCGGGGGGGCTTGGGAGCAGTACTTC. This gives the protein CASGTGGGAWEQYF.

On this clonotype: Given a much more abundant clone one base away, this may be a read error. This sequence joins TRBV7-2 and TRBJ2-5; no firm D call. Germline lookup yields CDR1 SGHTA and CDR2 FQGNSA. The CDR3 runs 11 residues. V dropped 8 bases and J dropped 4 bases, with 8 bases sitting between them. The DNA of the CDR3 is TGTGCCAGCGCCCTCTTAGAGACCCAGTACTTC. Amino acids: CASALLETQYF.

CDR3 DNA sequence: TGTGCCAGCACAGACCAAGAGACCCAGTACTTC. This sequence encodes CASTDQETQYF. This sequence joins TRBV6-5 and TRBJ2-5, with D hard to call. V was pared by 7 bases and J by 0 bases, with 3 bases between. Germline loops: CDR1 MNHEY, CDR2 SVGAGI. The CDR3 sequence is 11 residues long.

This clonotype has more than one count but fewer than ten. The chain joins TRBV5-1 to TRBJ2-1; 8 positions agree with TRBD1. Germline values: CDR1 SGHRS, CDR2 YFSETQ. Trimming took 3 bases from V and 5 from J; bases not matched to a gene: 7. CDR3 size: 15 residues. CDR3 amino acids: CASSSGQGRDNEQFF. CDR3 DNA sequence: TGCGCCAGCAGCTCAGGACAGGGTCGGGACAATGAGCAGTTCTTC.

This clonotype was picked up many times. This chain uses TRBV27 with TRBJ2-1; D is possibly TRBD1 (6 bases). CDR3 length: 14 residues. V lost 6 bases to trimming and J lost 6 bases, with 15 bases between them. Germline V gene lookup returns CDR1 MNHEY and CDR2 SMNVEV (reference sequence). The CDR3 sequence: CASSRLEQGNEQFF. In DNA form, the CDR3 reads TGTGCCAGCAGCCGCCTAGAACAGGGCAATGAGCAGTTCTTC.

This clonotype came up a few times. The chain couples TRBV7-2 to TRBJ2-4; D unresolved. This CDR3 is built from 14 residues. Germline CDR1 reads SGHTA; CDR2 reads FQGNSA. The V and J ends lost 5 bases and 0 bases respectively, with 8 bases between them. The DNA of the CDR3 is TGTGCCAGCAGCGAGAGACTAGCCAAAAACATTCAGTACTTC. Translation: CASSERLAKNIQYF.

The V gene is TRBV19, the J gene TRBJ1-1; 7 bases are shared with TRBD1. V shed 3 bases, J shed 5 bases, and the junction held 3 bases outside the gene matches. Germline values: CDR1 LNHDA, CDR2 SQIVND (reference sequence). The CDR3 has 13 residues. Here the CDR3 DNA reads TGTGCCAGTAGTATGCAGGGGGGGACTGAAGCTTTCTTT. This sequence encodes CASSMQGGTEAFF.